Below, one T cell receptor beta chain is given with its context. Its matching antigen is unknown. This sample stems from a study of CD8 T cell repertoires and HIV-1 epitope variants. Across the study: Controls included no peptide, Ebola AY9 epitope, and a CMV, EBV, flu pool. The baseline condition was 1M T cells left uncultured. Epitopes were three Gag families plus Nef HW9 and YT9. Study results and caveats: Most of the nine antigen-specific clonotypes appeared cross-reactive to autologous or escape variants.

The germline V gene has CDR1 SGHTA and CDR2 FQGTGA. Trimming at V came to 5 bases and at J to 7 bases, leaving 7 bases not matched to a gene. CDR3 length: 15 residues. Using immunoSEQ multiplex PCR, the repertoire was profiled, and TCRdb retains in-frame clones only, with some absent. This sample has 4,500 to 6,500 clones, with about three fifths found just once. This receptor was obtained from a male donor with HIV. Source material: cultured CD8+ T cells derived from PBMCs. This chain links TRBV7-3 with TRBJ2-1; 11 bases line up with TRBD2. The CDR3 DNA follows: TGTGCCAGCAGCAGTAGCGGGGGGGTCTTGAATGAGCAGTTCTTC. This sequence encodes CASSSSGGVLNEQFF. Complete variable domain (other parts from reference TRBV7-3 and TRBJ2-1): GAGVSQTPSNKVTEKGKYVELRCDPISGHTALYWYRQSLGQGPEFLIYFQGTGAADDSGLPNDRFFAVRPEGSVSTLKIQRTERGDSAVYLCASSSSGGVLNEQFFGPGTRLTVL.